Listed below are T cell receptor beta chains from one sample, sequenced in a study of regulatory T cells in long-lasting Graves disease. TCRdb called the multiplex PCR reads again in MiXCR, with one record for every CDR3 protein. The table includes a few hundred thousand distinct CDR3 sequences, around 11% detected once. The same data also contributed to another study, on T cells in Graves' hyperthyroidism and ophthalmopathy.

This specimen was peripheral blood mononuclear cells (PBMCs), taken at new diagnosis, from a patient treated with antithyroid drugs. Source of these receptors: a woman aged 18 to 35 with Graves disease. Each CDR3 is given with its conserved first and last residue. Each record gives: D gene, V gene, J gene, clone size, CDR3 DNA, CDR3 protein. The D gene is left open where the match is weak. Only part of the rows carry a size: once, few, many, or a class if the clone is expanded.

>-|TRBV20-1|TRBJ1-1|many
TGCAGTGCTGCAAAGCTCCAGTACACTGAAGCTTTCTTT
CSAAKLQYTEAFF
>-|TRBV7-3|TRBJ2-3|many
TGTGCCAGCAGCTTATCCGGTCTCCTAGGTCTCTCCCCAGATACGCAGTATTTT
CASSLSGLLGLSPDTQYF
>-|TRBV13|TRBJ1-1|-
TGTGCCAGGAAAATTGACGGAAAAGTTCGTGAAGCTTTCTTT
CARKIDGKVREAFF
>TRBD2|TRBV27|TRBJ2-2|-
TGTGCCAGCAGTTTCGTGGGAGGGTCCGGGGAGCTGTTTTTT
CASSFVGGSGELFF
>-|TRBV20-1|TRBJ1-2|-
TGCAGTGCTAAACAGCCGATTAACTATGGCTACACCTTC
CSAKQPINYGYTF
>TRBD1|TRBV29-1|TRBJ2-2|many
TGCAGCGTTGAAGATTGGTTAGGAGGACAGGGAGGCGGCACCGGGGAGCTGTTTTTT
CSVEDWLGGQGGGTGELFF
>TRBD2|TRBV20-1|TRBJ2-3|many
TGCAGTGCACGGAGCGGGATAAAAACAGATACGCAGTATTTT
CSARSGIKTDTQYF
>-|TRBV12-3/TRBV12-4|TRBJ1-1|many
TGTGCCAGCAGGGGAAGGACAGCCTATTACTTGAACACTGAAGCTTTCTTT
CASRGRTAYYLNTEAFF
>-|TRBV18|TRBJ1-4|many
TGTGCCAGCTCACCAAGTAGAGTTAATGAAAAACTGTTTTTT
CASSPSRVNEKLFF
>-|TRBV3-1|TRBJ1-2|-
TGTGCCAGCAGCACTCTAAATTTATCCAGCCCGAACTATGGCTACACCTTC
CASSTLNLSSPNYGYTF
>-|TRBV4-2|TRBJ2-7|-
TGTGCCAGCAGCCAAGAAGGCAGGGTATACGAGCAGTACTTC
CASSQEGRVYEQYF
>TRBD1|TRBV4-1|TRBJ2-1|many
TGCGCCAGCAGCCCCCAGTGGGGGACAGAAATCTACAATGAGCAGTTCTTC
CASSPQWGTEIYNEQFF
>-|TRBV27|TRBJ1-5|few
TGTGCCAGCAGTTTCCTCCCGTCGGGGCAGCCCCAGCATTTT
CASSFLPSGQPQHF
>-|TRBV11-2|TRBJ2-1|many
TGTGCCAGCAGCTTAGACCTGGCGGAAGGACATGAGCAGTTCTTC
CASSLDLAEGHEQFF
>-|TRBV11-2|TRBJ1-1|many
TGTGCCAGCAGCTTAAGGCCAGGAAGCACTGAAGCTTTCTTT
CASSLRPGSTEAFF